The 8 T cell receptor beta chains presented below share a single source sample, sequenced in a study of response to subunit inactivated influenza vaccine. TCRdb ran MiXCR on the RT-PCR reads and lists one entry per CDR3 protein. The table has 450,000 to 600,000 distinct CDR3 sequences, approximately 17% seen once. Source: CD4+ T cells sorted from PBMCs, taken less than 25 months after vaccination. The receptors stem from a man aged 45 to 75 who received an inactivated influenza vaccine.

The V call is TRBV4-2, the J call TRBJ1-2; a possible D gene is TRBD1 (6 bases). The germline gives CDR1 LGHNA, CDR2 YNFKEQ. The CDR3 runs 14 residues. Trimming stripped 0 bases from V and 5 bases from J, with 10 bases between. The DNA for the CDR3 is TGTGCCAGCAGCCAAGAACCCAGGGGTTATGGCTACACCTTC. Protein: CASSQEPRGYGYTF.

This clonotype was observed a handful of times. The J gene is TRBJ2-5, the V gene TRBV11-2; possibly TRBD2 for D (5 bases). V lost 0 bases and J lost 9, with 11 bases in between. Germline loops: CDR1 SGHAT, CDR2 FQNNGV. This CDR3 spans 13 amino acids. CDR3: CASSLESTGSQYF. CDR3 sequence (DNA): TGTGCCAGCAGCTTAGAATCTACGGGGTCCCAGTACTTC. Using reference TRBV11-2 and TRBJ2-5 for the parts outside the CDR3, the full variable domain is EAGVAQSPRYKIIEKRQSVAFWCNPISGHATLYWYQQILGQGPKLLIQFQNNGVVDDSQLPKDRFSAERLKGVDSTLKIQPAKLEDSAVYLCASSLESTGSQYFGPGTRLLVL.

The genes are TRBV6-5 and TRBJ2-3, with a possible D match to TRBD2 (6 bases). The V and J ends lost 1 base and 1 base respectively, with 15 bases between them. This CDR3 is 17 amino acids long. The germline gives CDR1 MNHEY, CDR2 SVGAGI. For the CDR3, the DNA is TGTGCCAGCAGTTACTGGGGCCGACTAGACGGCACAGATACGCAGTATTTT. This translates into CASSYWGRLDGTDTQYF.

This chain connects TRBV6-1 to TRBJ1-6, with D hard to call. V lost 6 bases and J 8 bases, leaving 11 bases between the germline ends. The germline CDR1 and CDR2 sequences are MNHNS and SASEGT. This CDR3 has 13 residues. In DNA, the CDR3 is TGTGCCAGCAGGTCCGGGCATGATTCACCCCTCCACTTT. Translated, it gives CASRSGHDSPLHF.

The J gene is TRBJ1-6, the V gene TRBV7-6, with TRBD1 matching over 8 bases. Germline loops: CDR1 SGHVS, CDR2 FNYEAQ. Unmatched junction bases numbered 4, after V lost 2 bases and J lost 7 bases. The CDR3 is 15 residues long. The CDR3 region has the DNA TGTGCCAGCAGCTTAAGTGACAGGGGAAATTCACCCCTCCACTTT. Translation: CASSLSDRGNSPLHF. Full variable domain (outside the CDR3, taken from reference TRBV7-6 and TRBJ1-6): GAGVSQSPRYKVTKRGQDVALRCDPISGHVSLYWYRQALGQGPEFLTYFNYEAQQDKSGLPNDRFSAERPEGSISTLTIQRTEQRDSAMYRCASSLSDRGNSPLHFGNGTRLTVT.

This chain connects TRBV5-6 to TRBJ2-1; 9 bases match TRBD2. The trim removed 4 bases at V and 7 bases at J, leaving 18 bases unmatched. Germline CDR1 is SGHDT and CDR2 is YYEEEE. The CDR3 has 18 residues. The CDR3 region is CASSDGSSGLAGWNEQFF. The CDR3 coding sequence is TGTGCCAGCAGCGACGGGTCCTCGGGGCTAGCGGGATGGAATGAGCAGTTCTTC.

The chain employs TRBV20-1 and TRBJ2-5, with a possible D match to TRBD2 (5 bases). Per germline, CDR1 DFQATT and CDR2 SNEGSKA (reference sequence). This CDR3 is built from 16 residues. V gave up 3 bases and J gave up 2 bases, with 19 bases separating them. CDR3 coding DNA: TGCAGTGCTAGGAGAACCCTGAGTAGCGCACAAGAGACCCAGTACTTC. Its protein is CSARRTLSSAQETQYF.

At least ten counts were recorded for this clonotype. CDR3 in amino acids: CASSTAVNTEAFF. The CDR3 nucleotides read TGTGCCAGCAGTACGGCGGTCAACACTGAAGCTTTCTTT. This chain joins TRBV12-3 or TRBV12-4 and TRBJ1-1; no definite D call. This CDR3 is built from 13 residues. Trimming removed 5 bases from V and 2 bases from J, with 9 bases in between.